The 30 T cell receptor beta chains presented below share a single source sample, sequenced in a study of CXCR3-negative and CXCR3-positive naive CD8 T cells. General study findings and limits: Naive cells with CXCR3 showed TRB CDR3s that were more hydrophobic than those in CXCR3-negative naive cells.

UMI-tagged TRB cDNA libraries were built via 5' RACE. Using the 5' RACE reads, TCRdb records one entry per CDR3 protein without DNA. The sample table sets out roughly 120,000 distinct CDR3 sequences. No antigen has been assigned to these receptors. Sequenced: naive CXCR3+ CD8+ T cells from blood. Subset specified: CD45RO-CCR7+CD27+CD95- naive CD8+ T cells expressing CXCR3 (TNR3+). The receptor source for this set is a human donor in good health. Some clones in this sample may be carry-over from other donors' samples.

The chain joins TRBV7-6 to TRBJ2-1; TCRdb outputs TRBD1, but without DNA this stays unchecked. In germline, CDR1 is SGHVS, CDR2 FNYEAQ. The CDR3 spans 14 residues. CDR3 loop: CASMPGTADNEQFF.

The CDR3 sequence is CAISESGQYNEQFF. The genes are TRBV10-3 and TRBJ2-1; TCRdb outputs TRBD1, but without DNA this stays unchecked. The CDR3 spans 14 residues. The germline gives CDR1 ENHRY, CDR2 SYGVKD.

The J gene is TRBJ2-7, the V gene TRBV5-1; with no DNA, the TCRdb D assignment of TRBD1 cannot be verified. The CDR3 covers 16 residues. Germline V gene lookup returns CDR1 SGHRS and CDR2 YFSETQ. The CDR3 protein is CASSSGQGLQTYEQYF.

This chain connects TRBV11-3 to TRBJ2-7; the D gene TCRdb calls, TRBD1, cannot be checked with no DNA. Per the germline V gene, CDR1 is SGHNT and CDR2 is YENEEA. CDR3 length: 14 residues. This CDR3 is CASSSGPVNYEQYF.

The V and J genes are TRBV29-1 and TRBJ1-2. Germline CDR1 SQVTM, CDR2 ANQGSEA. This CDR3 has 13 residues. The CDR3 loop reads CSVEDWEDYGYTF.

The chain joins TRBV7-8 to TRBJ2-5; checking the TCRdb D call of TRBD1 is not possible without DNA. Germline CDR1 and CDR2: SGHVS and FQNEAQ. This CDR3 contains 12 residues. The CDR3 here is CASMGGEKTQYF.

This chain uses TRBV7-3 with TRBJ2-6; TCRdb indicates TRBD1, and absent DNA this call remains unverified. Germline V gene lookup returns CDR1 SGHTA and CDR2 FQGTGA. This CDR3 has 16 amino acids. The CDR3 loop reads CASSPGTGRPLNVLTF.

The chain employs TRBV29-1 and TRBJ2-1; as DNA is missing, the TRBD2 call by TCRdb cannot be tested. Per the germline V gene, CDR1 is SQVTM and CDR2 is ANQGSEA. The CDR3 covers 13 residues. The CDR3 loop is CSARRAGGIEQFF.

This rearrangement joins TRBV20-1 to TRBJ2-7. Germline V gene data show CDR1 as DFQATT and CDR2 as SNEGSKA (reference sequence). The CDR3 length is 14 residues. The CDR3 spells CSAQEAGSSYEQYF.

The CDR3 loop reads CASAEGDEQYF. V is TRBV7-9 and J is TRBJ2-7; TCRdb calls TRBD2, which cannot be checked without DNA. Germline assignment: CDR1 SEHNR and CDR2 FQNEAQ (reference sequence). The CDR3 length is 11 residues.

The gene calls are TRBV10-3 and TRBJ2-3. CDR1 and CDR2 (germline): ENHRY, SYGVKD. The CDR3 contains 12 residues. The CDR3 is CAISERSDTQYF.

This chain connects TRBV7-9 to TRBJ1-1. This CDR3 has 17 amino acids. From germline, CDR1 is SEHNR and CDR2 FQNEAQ (reference sequence). CDR3: CASSELVTETANTEAFF.

V usage is TRBV29-1 and J usage is TRBJ2-1; TCRdb gives TRBD2 as the D gene, but with no DNA this cannot be confirmed. This CDR3 contains 18 residues. CDR1 is SQVTM, CDR2 ANQGSEA, per germline. This chain's CDR3 is CSVEDGERAADVNNEQFF.

The chain recombines TRBV29-1 with TRBJ2-7. Germline V gene data show CDR1 as SQVTM and CDR2 as ANQGSEA. The CDR3 consists of 11 residues. The CDR3 spells CSVVTGYEQYF.

The chain joins TRBV10-3 to TRBJ2-3; the TCRdb call, TRBD1, lacks DNA for checking. Germline V gene sequence: CDR1 ENHRY, CDR2 SYGVKD. The CDR3 has 14 amino acids. CDR3 amino acids: CAISDQGGPDTQYF.

This CDR3 reads CASTTGQGLDEAFF. The rearrangement links TRBV5-1 to TRBJ1-1; no DNA is available, so the TRBD1 call from TCRdb remains unchecked. Germline CDR1 and CDR2: SGHRS and YFSETQ. This CDR3 spans 14 amino acids.

The chain employs TRBV9 and TRBJ2-3; as DNA is missing, the TRBD2 call by TCRdb cannot be tested. The V gene's germline CDR1 is SGDLS and CDR2 YYNGEE. CDR3 length equals 14 residues. The CDR3 here is CASSALPTGDTQYF.

V is TRBV28 and J is TRBJ2-3; no DNA is available, so the TRBD1 call from TCRdb remains unchecked. CDR1 and CDR2 from the germline V gene are MDHEN and SYDVKM. CDR3 length: 14 residues. CDR3: CASNEGPGSDTQYF.

V gene TRBV6-6 combines with J gene TRBJ2-2; the D call of TRBD1 rests on TCRdb alone, since no DNA is present to check it. CDR3 length: 14 residues. The germline CDR1 and CDR2 sequences are MNHNY and SVGAGI (reference sequence). The CDR3 loop is CASMSGHPTGELFF.

This chain uses TRBV4-1 with TRBJ2-3; the TRBD2 assignment by TCRdb is unverifiable without DNA. Germline V gives CDR1 MGHRA, CDR2 YSYEKL. This CDR3 has 15 residues. The CDR3 region is CASSHLAGGSDTQYF.

V is TRBV15 and J is TRBJ2-5. This CDR3 is built from 15 residues. The germline V gene encodes CDR1 LNHNV and CDR2 YYDKDF (reference sequence). CDR3 amino acids: CATSRETDSAETQYF. Drawing the rest from reference TRBV15 and TRBJ2-5, the complete variable domain is DAMVIQNPRYQVTQFGKPVTLSCSQTLNHNVMYWYQQKSSQAPKLLFHYYDKDFNNEADTPDNFQSRRPNTSFCFLDIRSPGLGDTAMYLCATSRETDSAETQYFGPGTRLLVL.

The V gene is TRBV5-5, the J gene TRBJ2-7. This CDR3 spans 13 amino acids. Germline-derived CDR1 and CDR2 are SGHKS and YYEKEE (reference sequence). The CDR3 loop reads CASSLWGSYEQYF.

This chain uses TRBV4-2 with TRBJ2-7; TCRdb outputs TRBD1, but without DNA this stays unchecked. The CDR3 spans 16 residues. Germline-derived CDR1 and CDR2 are LGHNA and YNFKEQ. CDR3 protein: CASSQGLGVRGYEQYF.

J is TRBJ2-2 and V is TRBV29-1; TCRdb calls TRBD1, which cannot be checked without DNA. This CDR3 comprises 14 residues. Germline-derived CDR1 and CDR2 are SQVTM and ANQGSEA. CDR3 in amino acids: CSVQGAIGTGELFF.

The V and J genes are TRBV7-9 and TRBJ2-3. This CDR3 has 15 amino acids. Germline-derived CDR1 and CDR2 are SEHNR and FQNEAQ (reference sequence). The CDR3 loop is CASSLSLASTDTQYF. The full variable domain, its missing parts supplied by reference TRBV7-9 and TRBJ2-3, is DTGVSQNPRHKITKRGQNVTFRCDPISEHNRLYWYRQTLGQGPEFLTYFQNEAQLEKSRLLSDRFSAERPKGSFSTLEIQRTEQGDSAMYLCASSLSLASTDTQYFGPGTRLTVL.

The J gene is TRBJ2-1, the V gene TRBV7-9. Looked up from germline, CDR1 is SEHNR and CDR2 is FQNEAQ (reference sequence). The CDR3 length is 12 residues. The CDR3 loop reads CASSSRNNEQFF. The full variable domain, completed using reference TRBV7-9 and TRBJ2-1, is DTGVSQNPRHKITKRGQNVTFRCDPISEHNRLYWYRQTLGQGPEFLTYFQNEAQLEKSRLLSDRFSAERPKGSFSTLEIQRTEQGDSAMYLCASSSRNNEQFFGPGTRLTVL.

The rearrangement joins TRBV11-2 to TRBJ2-1; TCRdb designates TRBD1, a call that cannot be tested without DNA. The CDR3 has 13 amino acids. The germline V gene encodes CDR1 SGHAT and CDR2 FQNNGV. This chain's CDR3 is CASSETGDNEQFF.

The chain carries TRBV29-1 and TRBJ2-1; the TCRdb call, TRBD2, lacks DNA for checking. Germline-derived CDR1 and CDR2 are SQVTM and ANQGSEA. The CDR3 is 16 amino acids. The CDR3 spells CSVDGTSGSAYNEQFF.

This chain uses TRBV5-1 with TRBJ2-3; no DNA is available, so the TRBD2 call from TCRdb remains unchecked. There are 16 residues in the CDR3. CDR1 SGHRS and CDR2 YFSETQ come from the germline V gene. Here the CDR3 reads CASSHGLAGAADTQYF.

The rearrangement links TRBV7-2 to TRBJ2-5; without DNA, the TCRdb call of TRBD2 cannot be checked. The CDR3 covers 13 residues. Germline V gene lookup returns CDR1 SGHTA and CDR2 FQGNSA. CDR3 sequence reads: CASSRGLEETQYF.